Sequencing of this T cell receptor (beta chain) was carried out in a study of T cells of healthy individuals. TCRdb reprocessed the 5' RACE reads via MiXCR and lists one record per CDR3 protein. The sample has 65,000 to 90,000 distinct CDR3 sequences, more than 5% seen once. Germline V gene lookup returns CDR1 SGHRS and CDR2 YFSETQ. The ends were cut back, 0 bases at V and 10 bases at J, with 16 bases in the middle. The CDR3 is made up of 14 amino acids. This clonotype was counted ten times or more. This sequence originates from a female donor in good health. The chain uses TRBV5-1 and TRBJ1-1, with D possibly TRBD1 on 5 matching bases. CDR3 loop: CASSLARAGFRAFF. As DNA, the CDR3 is TGCGCCAGCAGCTTGGCCAGGGCAGGGTTTCGAGCTTTCTTT.